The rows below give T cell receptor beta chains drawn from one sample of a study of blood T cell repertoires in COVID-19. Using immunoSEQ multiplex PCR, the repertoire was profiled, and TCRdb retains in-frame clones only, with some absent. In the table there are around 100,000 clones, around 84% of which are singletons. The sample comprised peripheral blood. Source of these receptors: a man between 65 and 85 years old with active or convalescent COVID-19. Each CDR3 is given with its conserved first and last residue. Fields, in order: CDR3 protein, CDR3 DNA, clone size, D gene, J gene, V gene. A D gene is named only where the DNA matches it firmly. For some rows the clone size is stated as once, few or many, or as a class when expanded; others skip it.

CDR3 protein: CASRAQGWDTEAFF; CDR3 DNA: TGTGCCAGCAGGGCTCAGGGTTGGGACACTGAAGCTTTCTTT; clone size: NA; D gene: NA; J gene: TRBJ1-1; V gene: TRBV6-4
CDR3 protein: CASTRQGAATGELFF; CDR3 DNA: TGTGCCAGCACCAGACAGGGGGCGGCCACCGGGGAGCTGTTTTTT; clone size: NA; D gene: TRBD1; J gene: TRBJ2-2; V gene: TRBV2
CDR3 protein: CASSLGGTGGDGYTF; CDR3 DNA: TGCGCCAGCAGCTTGGGAGGGACAGGGGGTGATGGCTACACCTTC; clone size: once; D gene: TRBD1; J gene: TRBJ1-2; V gene: TRBV5-1
CDR3 protein: CASILAGGRNNEQFF; CDR3 DNA: TGTGCCAGCATACTAGCGGGGGGACGTAACAATGAGCAGTTCTTC; clone size: NA; D gene: TRBD2; J gene: TRBJ2-1; V gene: TRBV2
CDR3 protein: CASKRGQVRNTEAFF; CDR3 DNA: TGTGCCAGTAAAAGGGGGCAAGTTCGGAACACTGAAGCTTTCTTT; clone size: NA; D gene: TRBD1; J gene: TRBJ1-1; V gene: TRBV19
CDR3 protein: CASSKALEPGQGFDEQYF; CDR3 DNA: TGTGCCAGCAGCAAAGCCCTAGAGCCGGGACAGGGGTTCGACGAGCAGTACTTC; clone size: NA; D gene: NA; J gene: TRBJ2-7; V gene: TRBV21-1
CDR3 protein: CASSQDGGKTQYF; CDR3 DNA: TGTGCCAGCAGCCAAGATGGAGGAAAGACCCAGTACTTC; clone size: NA; D gene: NA; J gene: TRBJ2-5; V gene: TRBV3-1/TRBV3-2
CDR3 protein: CASSQGDSGAYEQYF; CDR3 DNA: TGCGCCAGCAGCCAAGGGGATAGCGGCGCCTACGAGCAGTACTTC; clone size: NA; D gene: NA; J gene: TRBJ2-7; V gene: TRBV4-1
CDR3 protein: CASSSSTSTYEQYF; CDR3 DNA: TGTGCCAGCAGCTCCTCGACATCCACCTACGAGCAGTACTTC; clone size: once; D gene: NA; J gene: TRBJ2-7; V gene: TRBV7-2
CDR3 protein: CASSQEIQGRGVGQPQHF; CDR3 DNA: TGTGCCAGCAGCCAAGAAATTCAGGGCAGGGGAGTTGGACAGCCCCAGCATTTT; clone size: NA; D gene: NA; J gene: TRBJ1-5; V gene: TRBV4-2
CDR3 protein: CASSLGRLNYGYTF; CDR3 DNA: TGTGCCAGCAGCTTGGGCAGGCTTAACTATGGCTACACCTTC; clone size: NA; D gene: NA; J gene: TRBJ1-2; V gene: TRBV5-6
CDR3 protein: CSVEQGGYGYTF; CDR3 DNA: TGCAGCGTTGAACAGGGAGGCTATGGCTACACCTTC; clone size: NA; D gene: NA; J gene: TRBJ1-2; V gene: TRBV29-1
CDR3 protein: CASSDTWANTEAFF; CDR3 DNA: TGTGCCAGCAGCGATACGTGGGCTAACACTGAAGCTTTCTTT; clone size: NA; D gene: NA; J gene: TRBJ1-1; V gene: TRBV9
CDR3 protein: CATGGGQPQHF; CDR3 DNA: TGTGCCACCGGGGGAGGTCAGCCCCAGCATTTT; clone size: few; D gene: NA; J gene: TRBJ1-5; V gene: TRBV15
CDR3 protein: CASSQGDRSSGYTF; CDR3 DNA: TGTGCCAGCAGCCAGGGGGACAGGTCGTCTGGCTACACCTTC; clone size: NA; D gene: TRBD1; J gene: TRBJ1-2; V gene: TRBV4-2
CDR3 protein: CASSPERLETQYF; CDR3 DNA: TGTGCCAGCAGCCCCGAACGGTTGGAGACCCAGTACTTC; clone size: NA; D gene: NA; J gene: TRBJ2-5; V gene: TRBV28
CDR3 protein: CASSRTERPYELFF; CDR3 DNA: TGCGCCAGCAGCCGGACAGAACGGCCGTATGAACTGTTTTTT; clone size: once; D gene: NA; J gene: TRBJ1-4; V gene: TRBV5-1
CDR3 protein: CASSHPTGRYEQYF; CDR3 DNA: TGTGCCAGCAGCCATCCGACAGGGCGGTACGAGCAGTACTTC; clone size: NA; D gene: TRBD1; J gene: TRBJ2-7; V gene: TRBV11-2
CDR3 protein: CASSPGLGSYGYTF; CDR3 DNA: TGTGCCAGCAGCCCAGGGTTGGGAAGCTATGGCTACACCTTC; clone size: few; D gene: NA; J gene: TRBJ1-2; V gene: TRBV28
CDR3 protein: CASRTSGTGETYNEQFF; CDR3 DNA: TGTGCCAGTAGAACCTCCGGGACAGGGGAAACCTACAATGAGCAGTTCTTC; clone size: NA; D gene: TRBD1; J gene: TRBJ2-1; V gene: TRBV19
CDR3 protein: CAISDGTSGEQYF; CDR3 DNA: TGTGCCATCAGTGACGGGACTAGCGGCGAGCAGTACTTC; clone size: NA; D gene: TRBD2; J gene: TRBJ2-7; V gene: TRBV10-3
CDR3 protein: CSGRWGGDYNEQFF; CDR3 DNA: TGCAGCGGGCGATGGGGGGGGGACTACAATGAGCAGTTCTTC; clone size: NA; D gene: TRBD2; J gene: TRBJ2-1; V gene: TRBV29-1
CDR3 protein: CASSLDQGAGYTF; CDR3 DNA: TGTGCCAGCAGTTTAGACCAGGGGGCTGGCTACACCTTC; clone size: NA; D gene: TRBD1; J gene: TRBJ1-2; V gene: TRBV12-3/TRBV12-4
CDR3 protein: CATSRGQERGVYNEQFF; CDR3 DNA: TGTGCCACCAGCAGAGGGCAAGAGCGGGGGGTATACAATGAGCAGTTCTTC; clone size: NA; D gene: TRBD2; J gene: TRBJ2-1; V gene: TRBV15
CDR3 protein: CASSYSGQGIFYGYTF; CDR3 DNA: TGTGCCAGCAGTTACTCGGGACAGGGAATATTCTATGGCTACACCTTC; clone size: few; D gene: TRBD1; J gene: TRBJ1-2; V gene: TRBV6-5
CDR3 protein: CASGNFSGGLQETQYF; CDR3 DNA: TGTGCCAGCGGTAATTTTAGCGGGGGACTCCAAGAGACCCAGTACTTC; clone size: NA; D gene: TRBD2; J gene: TRBJ2-5; V gene: TRBV2
CDR3 protein: CASSLVGGQSPLHF; CDR3 DNA: TGTGCCAGCAGCTTAGTAGGGGGACAGTCACCCCTCCACTTT; clone size: NA; D gene: TRBD1; J gene: TRBJ1-6; V gene: TRBV13
CDR3 protein: CASSLSPLAAQQYF; CDR3 DNA: TGTGCCAGCAGCTTAAGCCCCCTCGCCGCGCAGCAGTACTTC; clone size: NA; D gene: NA; J gene: TRBJ2-7; V gene: TRBV7-2
CDR3 protein: CASSLGQGSNQPQHF; CDR3 DNA: TGCGCCAGCAGCTTGGGACAGGGGAGCAATCAGCCCCAGCATTTT; clone size: NA; D gene: TRBD1; J gene: TRBJ1-5; V gene: TRBV5-1
CDR3 protein: CASSATPQGGGGNTIYF; CDR3 DNA: TGTGCCAGCAGCGCAACCCCCCAAGGGGGGGGTGGAAACACCATATATTTT; clone size: NA; D gene: NA; J gene: TRBJ1-3; V gene: TRBV9
CDR3 protein: CASSYQRGGGNEQFF; CDR3 DNA: TGTGCCAGCAGTTACCAGCGGGGGGGCGGAAATGAGCAGTTCTTC; clone size: NA; D gene: TRBD2; J gene: TRBJ2-1; V gene: TRBV6-5
CDR3 protein: CASSSPLAGSTDTQYF; CDR3 DNA: TGTGCCAGCAGTTCTCCACTAGCGGGGAGCACAGATACGCAGTATTTT; clone size: NA; D gene: TRBD2; J gene: TRBJ2-3; V gene: TRBV6-5
CDR3 protein: CASSFGTPNEKLFF; CDR3 DNA: TGTGCCAGCAGTTTTGGGACACCGAATGAAAAACTGTTTTTT; clone size: NA; D gene: NA; J gene: TRBJ1-4; V gene: TRBV28
CDR3 protein: CATRDRGNTGELFF; CDR3 DNA: TGTGCCACTCGGGACAGGGGTAACACCGGGGAGCTGTTTTTT; clone size: NA; D gene: TRBD1; J gene: TRBJ2-2; V gene: TRBV19
CDR3 protein: CASSRLMGREGEQFF; CDR3 DNA: TGTGCCAGCAGCCGACTCATGGGCAGGGAAGGTGAGCAGTTCTTC; clone size: NA; D gene: NA; J gene: TRBJ2-1; V gene: TRBV7-8
CDR3 protein: CASSLFRGGTEAFF; CDR3 DNA: TGTGCCAGCAGTTTATTTAGGGGGGGCACTGAAGCTTTCTTT; clone size: NA; D gene: NA; J gene: TRBJ1-1; V gene: TRBV28
CDR3 protein: CASSLGTGQGNTIYF; CDR3 DNA: TGCGCCAGCAGCTTGGGGACAGGGCAGGGAAACACCATATATTTT; clone size: NA; D gene: TRBD1; J gene: TRBJ1-3; V gene: TRBV5-1
CDR3 protein: CASSLFGAGTSGGNEQFF; CDR3 DNA: TGTGCCAGCAGCTTATTCGGGGCCGGGACTAGCGGGGGTAATGAGCAGTTCTTC; clone size: NA; D gene: TRBD2; J gene: TRBJ2-1; V gene: TRBV7-3
CDR3 protein: CATSDRDNNQPQHF; CDR3 DNA: TGTGCCACCAGTGATCGGGACAACAATCAGCCCCAGCATTTT; clone size: NA; D gene: NA; J gene: TRBJ1-5; V gene: TRBV24-1
CDR3 protein: CASSNLVGGRGDTQYF; CDR3 DNA: TGTGCCAGCAGTAATCTAGTCGGGGGGCGGGGTGATACGCAGTATTTT; clone size: NA; D gene: NA; J gene: TRBJ2-3; V gene: TRBV28
CDR3 protein: CASSFGGANTGELFF; CDR3 DNA: TGTGCCAGCAGCTTCGGGGGAGCGAACACCGGGGAGCTGTTTTTT; clone size: NA; D gene: NA; J gene: TRBJ2-2; V gene: TRBV7-8
CDR3 protein: CASIPTGGSEKLFF; CDR3 DNA: TGTGCCAGTATCCCGACAGGGGGAAGCGAAAAACTGTTTTTT; clone size: few; D gene: TRBD1; J gene: TRBJ1-4; V gene: TRBV19
CDR3 protein: CSVDRDYGYTF; CDR3 DNA: TGCAGCGTGGACAGGGACTATGGCTACACCTTC; clone size: NA; D gene: TRBD1; J gene: TRBJ1-2; V gene: TRBV29-1
CDR3 protein: CASSFTGETQYF; CDR3 DNA: TGCGCCAGCAGCTTCACGGGGGAGACCCAGTACTTC; clone size: NA; D gene: NA; J gene: TRBJ2-5; V gene: TRBV5-1
CDR3 protein: CASSVVPQGGNYGYTF; CDR3 DNA: TGTGCCAGCAGCGTAGTTCCCCAGGGGGGTAACTATGGCTACACCTTC; clone size: once; D gene: TRBD1; J gene: TRBJ1-2; V gene: TRBV9
CDR3 protein: CASRLQGAGNEKLFF; CDR3 DNA: TGTGCCAGTAGGTTACAGGGGGCCGGTAATGAAAAACTGTTTTTT; clone size: NA; D gene: TRBD1; J gene: TRBJ1-4; V gene: TRBV19